These T cell receptor beta chains were read from a single sample in a study of T cell responses to AZD1222 COVID-19 vaccine. Produced via immunoSEQ multiplex PCR; TCRdb's table is partial and in-frame only. The repertoire holds around 63,000 clones, with roughly 85% as singletons. Sequences were derived from peripheral blood, sampled on day 0 of AZD1222 vaccination. These receptors originate from an adult in good health. Each CDR3 is given with its conserved first and last residue. Fields, in order: V gene, CDR3 length, J gene, CDR3 protein.

v_gene: TRBV11-2
len: 15
j_gene: TRBJ1-6
CDR3aa: CASSLGQGRDSPLHF

v_gene: TRBV30
len: 15
j_gene: TRBJ2-2
CDR3aa: CAWSGVNINTGELFF

v_gene: TRBV7-9
len: 14
j_gene: TRBJ1-2
CDR3aa: CASSFAGTGYGYTF

v_gene: TRBV18
len: 17
j_gene: TRBJ1-5
CDR3aa: CASSPTAQLYSNQPQHF

v_gene: TRBV6-1
len: 15
j_gene: TRBJ1-2
CDR3aa: CASSEAGGDRGGYTF

v_gene: TRBV7-9
len: 14
j_gene: TRBJ2-7
CDR3aa: CASSTGAVSYEQYF

v_gene: TRBV25-1
len: 13
j_gene: TRBJ2-7
CDR3aa: CASSDPPIYEQYF

v_gene: TRBV5-4
len: 14
j_gene: TRBJ1-2
CDR3aa: CASSPDSNFYGYTF

v_gene: TRBV11-2
len: 15
j_gene: TRBJ2-2
CDR3aa: CASSLGTLNTGELFF

v_gene: TRBV12-2
len: 13
j_gene: TRBJ1-5
CDR3aa: CASRAMLGQPQHF

v_gene: TRBV7-3
len: 14
j_gene: TRBJ1-6
CDR3aa: CASSSTGSRSPLHF

v_gene: TRBV6-1
len: 15
j_gene: TRBJ1-1
CDR3aa: CASSEPGQGPPEAFF

v_gene: TRBV5-4
len: 16
j_gene: TRBJ1-2
CDR3aa: CASSLGTGATRYGYTF

v_gene: TRBV2
len: 15
j_gene: TRBJ2-2
CDR3aa: CASSVEVSNTGELFF

v_gene: TRBV6-6
len: 13
j_gene: TRBJ2-7
CDR3aa: CAGSEQGALPLHF

v_gene: TRBV4-1
len: 15
j_gene: TRBJ2-2
CDR3aa: CASSRGLADTGELFF

v_gene: TRBV5-8
len: 11
j_gene: TRBJ2-7
CDR3aa: CASGATYEQYF

v_gene: TRBV6-5
len: 12
j_gene: TRBJ1-3
CDR3aa: CASTRPGNTIYF

v_gene: TRBV2
len: 15
j_gene: TRBJ2-7
CDR3aa: CASRETGGGVQLWYF

v_gene: TRBV25-1
len: 14
j_gene: TRBJ1-1
CDR3aa: CASSEYHDASRAFF

v_gene: TRBV19
len: 15
j_gene: TRBJ2-2
CDR3aa: CASTPGAGYTGELFF

v_gene: TRBV19
len: 12
j_gene: TRBJ1-5
CDR3aa: CASSWAGQPQHF

v_gene: TRBV7-3
len: 20
j_gene: TRBJ2-1
CDR3aa: CASSLKSPAEAGGRRNEQFF

v_gene: TRBV7-6
len: 16
j_gene: TRBJ1-3
CDR3aa: CASSLAPTTSGNTIYF